The rows below give T cell receptor beta chains drawn from one sample of a study of T cells after posttransplantation cyclophosphamide. Some clones are missing from TCRdb's copy, which holds only in-frame ones; the method was immunoSEQ multiplex PCR. This sample has 30,000 to 45,000 clones, with around 78% found just once. The specimen was CD4+ T cells sorted from blood, collected roughly 1,900 days after a stem cell transplant with posttransplant cyclophosphamide. These receptors all stem from a female patient aged 35 to 55 who received an allogeneic stem cell transplant from a related donor, was CMV-positive, and had no GVHD. Some of the T cells might come from the graft donor. The conserved cysteine and the conserved F or W are not part of the CDR3 here. Each record gives: V gene, J gene, CDR3 protein.

V: TRBV14
J: TRBJ2-2
CDR3: ASTLTGSTGELF

V: TRBV2
J: TRBJ1-2
CDR3: ASSRDMSAAYT

V: TRBV10-1
J: TRBJ2-3
CDR3: ASSDQGTSGGRDTQY

V: TRBV20-1
J: TRBJ1-1
CDR3: SATKAAEAF

V: TRBV19
J: TRBJ2-5
CDR3: ASSRLGGTSGGTQY

V: TRBV5-4
J: TRBJ2-1
CDR3: ASSSGGVGVYNEQF

V: TRBV6-5
J: TRBJ2-7
CDR3: ASSAAGTGPYEQY

V: TRBV5-6
J: TRBJ1-1
CDR3: ASSLVQGRIGEAF

V: TRBV5-4
J: TRBJ2-1
CDR3: ASSPTGGGHQYNEQF

V: TRBV4-3
J: TRBJ2-3
CDR3: ASSQGGLAGPDTQY

V: TRBV2
J: TRBJ1-2
CDR3: ASSEEGFGYGYT

V: TRBV4-1
J: TRBJ1-1
CDR3: ASSPRTGGNTEAF

V: TRBV5-1
J: TRBJ2-3
CDR3: ASSLTGGADTQY

V: TRBV5-6
J: TRBJ1-2
CDR3: ASSFPRDRQRGANYGYT

V: TRBV29-1
J: TRBJ2-7
CDR3: SVGGAGRNEQY

V: TRBV5-6
J: TRBJ1-6
CDR3: ASSSGTGEVSYNSPLH

V: TRBV19
J: TRBJ2-7
CDR3: ASSPRGAYEQY

V: TRBV7-2
J: TRBJ2-1
CDR3: ASSFGAGGANEQF

V: TRBV19
J: TRBJ1-1
CDR3: ASSIDSIMNTEAF

V: TRBV19
J: TRBJ2-7
CDR3: ASSIWYSPRSYEQY

V: TRBV9
J: TRBJ1-1
CDR3: ASSVVGVNTEAF

V: TRBV11-2
J: TRBJ2-7
CDR3: ASSLAAAGGSYEQY

V: TRBV18
J: TRBJ2-7
CDR3: ASSPVRTNYEQY

V: TRBV7-8
J: TRBJ2-5
CDR3: ASSLIGGGAQETQY

V: TRBV10-3
J: TRBJ1-2
CDR3: AISGRQGNYGYT

V: TRBV28
J: TRBJ1-2
CDR3: ASSWGTAYGYT

V: TRBV19
J: TRBJ1-2
CDR3: ASSGTGLKGGYT